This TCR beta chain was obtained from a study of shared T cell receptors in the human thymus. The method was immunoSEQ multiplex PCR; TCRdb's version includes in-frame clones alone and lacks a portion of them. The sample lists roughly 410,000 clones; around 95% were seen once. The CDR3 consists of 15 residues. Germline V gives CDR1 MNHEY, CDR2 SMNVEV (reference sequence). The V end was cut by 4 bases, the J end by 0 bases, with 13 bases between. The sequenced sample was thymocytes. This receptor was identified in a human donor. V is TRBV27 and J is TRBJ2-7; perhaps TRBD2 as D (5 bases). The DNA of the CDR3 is TGTGCCAGCAGTTCCCCCGCAGCGGACTCCTACGAGCAGTACTTC. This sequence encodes CASSSPAADSYEQYF.